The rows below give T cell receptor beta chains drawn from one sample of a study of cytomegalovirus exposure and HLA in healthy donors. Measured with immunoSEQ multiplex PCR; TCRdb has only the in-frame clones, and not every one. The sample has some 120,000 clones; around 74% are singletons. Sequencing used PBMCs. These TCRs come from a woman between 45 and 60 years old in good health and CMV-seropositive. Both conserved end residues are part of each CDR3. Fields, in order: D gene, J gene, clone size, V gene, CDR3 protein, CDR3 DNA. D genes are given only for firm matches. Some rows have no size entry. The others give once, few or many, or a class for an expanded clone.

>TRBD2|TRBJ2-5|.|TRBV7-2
CASSRGGQETQYF
TGTGCCAGCAGCCGGGGAGGGCAAGAGACCCAGTACTTC
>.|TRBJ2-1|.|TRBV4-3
CASSLGTSSYNEQFF
TGCGCCAGCAGCCTCGGGACTTCGTCCTACAATGAGCAGTTCTTC
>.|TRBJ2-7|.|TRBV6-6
CASTLQGGGSYEQYF
TGTGCCAGCACCCTCCAGGGGGGCGGATCCTACGAGCAGTACTTC
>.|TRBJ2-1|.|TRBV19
CASSSPFGGYSYNEQFF
TGTGCCAGCTCCTCCCCCTTTGGGGGGTACTCCTACAATGAGCAGTTCTTC
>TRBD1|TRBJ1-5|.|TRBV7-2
CASSRGQGRNQPQHF
TGTGCCAGCAGCCGAGGACAGGGACGCAATCAGCCCCAGCATTTT
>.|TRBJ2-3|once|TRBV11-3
CASSLGGVIDTQYF
TGTGCCAGCAGCTTAGGAGGTGTCATAGATACGCAGTATTTT
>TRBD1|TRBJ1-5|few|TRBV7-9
CASSPTGSTNQPQHF
TGTGCCAGCAGCCCGACAGGGAGTACCAATCAGCCCCAGCATTTT
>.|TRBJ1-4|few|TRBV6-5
CASSRMQALNEKLFF
TGTGCCAGCAGTCGAATGCAGGCCCTAAATGAAAAACTGTTTTTT
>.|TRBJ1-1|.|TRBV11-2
CASSLLQQGKAFF
TGTGCCAGCAGCTTACTGCAACAGGGTAAAGCTTTCTTT
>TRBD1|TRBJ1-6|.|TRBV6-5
CASRDDRVNSPLHF
TGTGCCAGCAGGGATGACAGGGTAAATTCACCCCTCCACTTT
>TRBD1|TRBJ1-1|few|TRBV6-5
CASTQGVNTEAFF
TGTGCCAGCACACAGGGGGTGAACACTGAAGCTTTCTTT
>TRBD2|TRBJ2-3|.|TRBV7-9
CASRHLAGGSTDTQYF
TGTGCCAGCCGCCATTTGGCGGGGGGGAGCACAGATACGCAGTATTTT
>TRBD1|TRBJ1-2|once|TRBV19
CASSPLGGGAGSYGYTF
TGTGCCAGTAGTCCCCTAGGAGGGGGCGCGGGGAGCTATGGCTACACCTTC
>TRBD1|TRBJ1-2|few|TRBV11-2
CASSSIRDRGRNSHGYTF
TGTGCCAGCAGTTCTATTCGGGACAGGGGGCGGAATAGTCATGGCTACACCTTC
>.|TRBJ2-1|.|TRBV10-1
CASSAQGSYNEQFF
TGCGCCAGCAGTGCGCAGGGATCCTACAATGAGCAGTTCTTC
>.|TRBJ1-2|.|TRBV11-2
CASSPRTVQSDYGYTF
TGTGCCAGCAGCCCGAGGACTGTCCAAAGCGACTATGGCTACACCTTC
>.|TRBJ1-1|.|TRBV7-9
CASIRGGGMEAFF
TGTGCCAGCATACGAGGGGGGGGGATGGAAGCTTTCTTT
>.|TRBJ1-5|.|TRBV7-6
CASSYGVNQPQHF
TGTGCCAGCAGCTACGGGGTTAATCAGCCCCAGCATTTT
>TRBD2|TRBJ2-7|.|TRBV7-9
CSSSYGTTEQYF
TGTTCCAGCAGCTACGGGACTACCGAGCAGTACTTC
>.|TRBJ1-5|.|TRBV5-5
CASSFQGFNQPQHF
TGTGCCAGCAGCTTCCAGGGCTTCAATCAGCCCCAGCATTTT
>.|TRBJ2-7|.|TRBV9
CASSVDGGDEQYF
TGTGCCAGCAGCGTAGATGGAGGGGACGAGCAGTACTTC
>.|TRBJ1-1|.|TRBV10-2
CASSGGLTEAFF
TGCGCCAGCAGCGGGGGTCTCACTGAAGCTTTCTTT
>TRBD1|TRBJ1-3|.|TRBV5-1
CASSSGGTGQSSGNTIYF
TGCGCCAGCAGCTCTGGGGGGACAGGGCAGAGCTCTGGAAACACCATATATTTT
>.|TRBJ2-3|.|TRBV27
CASSPGARAQYF
TGTGCCAGCAGTCCAGGGGCGCGGGCGCAGTATTTT
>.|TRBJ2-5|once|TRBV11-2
CAISYKETQYF
TGTGCTATTAGTTATAAAGAGACCCAGTACTTC
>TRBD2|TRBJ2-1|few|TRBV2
CASSEVAGINEQFF
TGTGCCAGCAGTGAGGTAGCGGGAATCAATGAGCAGTTCTTC
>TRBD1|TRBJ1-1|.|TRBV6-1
CASTPRTGEAFF
TGTGCCAGCACCCCAAGGACAGGTGAAGCTTTCTTT
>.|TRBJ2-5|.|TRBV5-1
CASSWGSSDGQETQYF
TGCGCCAGCAGCTGGGGATCTAGCGATGGCCAAGAGACCCAGTACTTC
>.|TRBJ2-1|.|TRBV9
CASSGAGAYNEQFF
TGTGCCAGCAGCGGTGCAGGGGCCTACAATGAGCAGTTCTTC
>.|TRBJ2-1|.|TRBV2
CASSEGLGAYHEQFF
TGTGCCAGCAGTGAGGGTCTGGGGGCGTATCATGAGCAGTTCTTC